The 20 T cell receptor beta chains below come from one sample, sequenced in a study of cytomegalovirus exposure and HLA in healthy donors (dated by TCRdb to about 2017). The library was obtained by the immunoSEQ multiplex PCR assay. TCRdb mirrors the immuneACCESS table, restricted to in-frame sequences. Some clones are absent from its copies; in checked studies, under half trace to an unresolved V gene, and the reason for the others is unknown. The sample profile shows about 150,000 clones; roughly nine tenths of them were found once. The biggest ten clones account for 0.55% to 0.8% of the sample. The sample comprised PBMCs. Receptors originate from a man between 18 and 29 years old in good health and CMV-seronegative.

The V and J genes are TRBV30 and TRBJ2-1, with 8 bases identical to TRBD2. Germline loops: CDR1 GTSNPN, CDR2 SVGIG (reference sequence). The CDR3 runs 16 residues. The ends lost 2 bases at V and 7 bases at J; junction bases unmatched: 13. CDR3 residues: CAWSRSERGGWNEQFF. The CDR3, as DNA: TGTGCCTGGAGTAGGTCGGAACGGGGGGGGTGGAATGAGCAGTTCTTC.

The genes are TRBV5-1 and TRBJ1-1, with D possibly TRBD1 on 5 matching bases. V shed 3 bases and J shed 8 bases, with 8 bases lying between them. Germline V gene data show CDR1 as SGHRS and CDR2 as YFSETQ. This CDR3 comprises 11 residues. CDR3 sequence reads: CASSSGEEAFF. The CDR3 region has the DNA TGCGCCAGCAGCTCGGGGGAGGAAGCTTTCTTT.

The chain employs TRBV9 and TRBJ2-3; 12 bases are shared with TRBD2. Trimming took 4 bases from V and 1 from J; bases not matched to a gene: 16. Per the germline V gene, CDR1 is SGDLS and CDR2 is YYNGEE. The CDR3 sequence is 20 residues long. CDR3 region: CASSSQSASGGALGTDTQYF. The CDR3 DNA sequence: TGTGCCAGCAGCTCGCAGTCGGCTAGCGGGGGGGCCTTGGGCACAGATACGCAGTATTTT.

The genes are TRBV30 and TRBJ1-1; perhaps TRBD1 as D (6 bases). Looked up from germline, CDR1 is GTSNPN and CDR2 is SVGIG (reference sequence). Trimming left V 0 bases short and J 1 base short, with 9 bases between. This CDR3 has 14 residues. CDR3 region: CAWSVGTQNTEAFF. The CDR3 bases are TGTGCCTGGAGTGTAGGGACACAGAACACTGAAGCTTTCTTT.

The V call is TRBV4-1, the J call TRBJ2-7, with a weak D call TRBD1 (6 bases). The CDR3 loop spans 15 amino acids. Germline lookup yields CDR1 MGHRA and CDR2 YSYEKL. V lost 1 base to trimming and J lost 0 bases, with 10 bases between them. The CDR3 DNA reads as TGCGCCAGCAGCCAAGTACAGGGCAGCTCCTACGAGCAGTACTTC. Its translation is CASSQVQGSSYEQYF.

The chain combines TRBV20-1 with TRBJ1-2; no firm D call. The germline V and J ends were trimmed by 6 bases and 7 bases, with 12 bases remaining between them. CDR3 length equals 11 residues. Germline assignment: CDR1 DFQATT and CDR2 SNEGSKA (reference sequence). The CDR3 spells CSARLPSGYTF. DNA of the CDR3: TGCAGTGCCCGTTTGCCTAGTGGCTACACCTTC.

The CDR3: CASSPGQGGGNQPQHF. In DNA, the CDR3 is TGCGCCAGCAGCCCGGGACAGGGTGGGGGCAATCAGCCCCAGCATTTT. J is TRBJ1-5 and V is TRBV5-1; 9 bases line up with TRBD1. V lost 4 bases, J lost 2 bases, and 7 bases stayed unmatched. Looked up from germline, CDR1 is SGHRS and CDR2 is YFSETQ. The CDR3 spans 16 residues.

CDR3 nucleotide sequence: TGTGCCAGCAGTTTCTTCGGGACAGGGTACTACGAGCAGTACTTC. Translated, it gives CASSFFGTGYYEQYF. J is TRBJ2-7 and V is TRBV27; the match to TRBD1 covers 9 bases. The junction had 6 bases not matched to a gene; V was cut back by 3 bases and J by 3 bases. Germline loops: CDR1 MNHEY, CDR2 SMNVEV (reference sequence). This CDR3 has 15 residues.

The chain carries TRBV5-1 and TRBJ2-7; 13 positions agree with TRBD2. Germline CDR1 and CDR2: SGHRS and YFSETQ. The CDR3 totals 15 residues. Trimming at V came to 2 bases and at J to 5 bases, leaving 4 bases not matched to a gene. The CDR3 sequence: CASSFGLAGVDEQYF. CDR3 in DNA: TGCGCCAGCAGCTTCGGACTAGCGGGGGTCGACGAGCAGTACTTC.

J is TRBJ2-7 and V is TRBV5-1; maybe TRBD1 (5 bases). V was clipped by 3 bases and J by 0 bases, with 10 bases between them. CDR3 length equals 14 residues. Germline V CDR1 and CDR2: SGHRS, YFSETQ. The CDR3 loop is CASSSDRISYEQYF. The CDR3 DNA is TGCGCCAGCAGCTCCGACAGAATCTCCTACGAGCAGTACTTC.

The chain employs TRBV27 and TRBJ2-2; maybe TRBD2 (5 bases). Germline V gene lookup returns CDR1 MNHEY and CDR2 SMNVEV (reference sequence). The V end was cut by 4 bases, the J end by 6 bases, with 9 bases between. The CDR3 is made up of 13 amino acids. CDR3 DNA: TGTGCCAGCAGTTCAGCCGGGGCCGGGGAGCTGTTTTTT. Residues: CASSSAGAGELFF.

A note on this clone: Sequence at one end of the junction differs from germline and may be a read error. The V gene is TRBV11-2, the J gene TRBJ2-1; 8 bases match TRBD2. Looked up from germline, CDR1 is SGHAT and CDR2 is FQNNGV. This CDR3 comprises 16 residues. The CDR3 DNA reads TGTGCCAGCAGGTTAGGGGCTGGCGGGAGGCACAATGAGCAGTTCTTC. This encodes CASRLGAGGRHNEQFF. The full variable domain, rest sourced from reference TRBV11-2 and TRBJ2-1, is EAGVAQSPRYKIIEKRQSVAFWCNPISGHATLYWYQQILGQGPKLLIQFQNNGVVDDSQLPKDRFSAERLKGVDSTLKIQPAKLEDSAVYLCASRLGAGGRHNEQFFGPGTRLTVL.

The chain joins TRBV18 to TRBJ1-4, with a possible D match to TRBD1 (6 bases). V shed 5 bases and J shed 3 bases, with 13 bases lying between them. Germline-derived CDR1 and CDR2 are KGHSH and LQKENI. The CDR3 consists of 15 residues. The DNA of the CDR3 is TGTGCCAGCTCAGACCGGGACAACCCTAATGAAAAACTGTTTTTT. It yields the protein CASSDRDNPNEKLFF.

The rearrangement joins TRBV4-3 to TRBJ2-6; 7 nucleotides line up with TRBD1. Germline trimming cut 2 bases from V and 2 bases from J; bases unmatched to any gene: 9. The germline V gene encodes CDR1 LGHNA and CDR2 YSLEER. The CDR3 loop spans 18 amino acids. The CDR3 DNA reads TGCGCCAGCAGCCAATCTTCAGGGGGAGCCCCTGGGGCCAACGTCCTGACTTTC. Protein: CASSQSSGGAPGANVLTF.

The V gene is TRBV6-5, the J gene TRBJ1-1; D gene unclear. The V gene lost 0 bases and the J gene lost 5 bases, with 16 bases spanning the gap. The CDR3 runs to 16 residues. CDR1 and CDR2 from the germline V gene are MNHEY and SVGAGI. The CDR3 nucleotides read TGTGCCAGCAGTTACTCGCCCGGGAGGCAGGCGACTGAAGCTTTCTTT. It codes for CASSYSPGRQATEAFF.

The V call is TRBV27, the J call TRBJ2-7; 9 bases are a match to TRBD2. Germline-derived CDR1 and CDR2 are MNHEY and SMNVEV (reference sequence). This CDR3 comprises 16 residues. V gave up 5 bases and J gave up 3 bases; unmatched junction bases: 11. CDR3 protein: CASSPRGSGSLYEQYV. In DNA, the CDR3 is TGTGCCAGCAGTCCCCGCGGTAGCGGGAGCCTCTACGAGCAGTACGTC.

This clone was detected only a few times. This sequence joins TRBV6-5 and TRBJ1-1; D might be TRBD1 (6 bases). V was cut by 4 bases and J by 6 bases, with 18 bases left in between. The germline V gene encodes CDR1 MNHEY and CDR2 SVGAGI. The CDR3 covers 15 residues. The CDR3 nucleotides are TGTGCCAGCAGTTTCTCATCACAGGGACGCGCTGAAGCTTTCTTT. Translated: CASSFSSQGRAEAFF.

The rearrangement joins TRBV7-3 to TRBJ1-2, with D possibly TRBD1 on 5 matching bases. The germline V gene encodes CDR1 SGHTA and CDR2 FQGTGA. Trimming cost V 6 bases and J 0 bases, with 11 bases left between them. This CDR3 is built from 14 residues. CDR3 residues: CASSPGIANYGYTF. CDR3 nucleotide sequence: TGTGCCAGCAGTCCAGGGATAGCTAACTATGGCTACACCTTC.

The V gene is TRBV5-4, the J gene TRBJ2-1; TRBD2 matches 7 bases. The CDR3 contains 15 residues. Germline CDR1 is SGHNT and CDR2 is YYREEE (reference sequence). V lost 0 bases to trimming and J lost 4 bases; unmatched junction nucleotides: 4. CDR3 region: CASSLGGTIYNEQFF. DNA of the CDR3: TGTGCCAGCAGCTTGGGTGGGACTATTTACAATGAGCAGTTCTTC.

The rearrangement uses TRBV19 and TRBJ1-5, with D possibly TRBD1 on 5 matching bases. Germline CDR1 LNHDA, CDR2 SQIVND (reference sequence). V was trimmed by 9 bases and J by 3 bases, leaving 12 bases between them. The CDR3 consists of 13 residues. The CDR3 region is CASLGLNNQPQHF. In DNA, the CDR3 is TGTGCCAGCCTGGGACTGAACAATCAGCCCCAGCATTTT.